The next 11 T cell receptor beta chains were all read from a single sample in a study of metastatic and nonmetastatic thyroid tumors. There were no patients who had received any treatment before thyroid surgery. From the PCR reads, TCRdb re-called clones with MiXCR. Of tens of thousands of clones in the sample, roughly 15% were seen once. The specimen was blood. These receptor sequences come from a male donor with papillary thyroid cancer or a benign thyroid nodule (not recorded which). Some clones in this sample may be carry-over from other donors' samples.

This clone was seen many times. The chain recombines TRBV20-1 with TRBJ2-7, with TRBD2 matching 10 bases. This CDR3 is 17 amino acids long. Germline CDR1 DFQATT, CDR2 SNEGSKA (reference sequence). V lost 5 bases to trimming and J lost 2 bases; unmatched junction nucleotides: 15. The CDR3 DNA reads as TGCAGTGCTCCCCGACCGAGCGGGAGGGGGGGCCCCTACGAGCAGTACTTC. This sequence encodes CSAPRPSGRGGPYEQYF.

The chain is built from TRBV4-3 and TRBJ2-3; 8 bases are a match to TRBD1. This CDR3 has 15 residues. The V and J ends lost 4 bases and 1 base, in that order; junction bases with no gene match: 4. Germline assignment: CDR1 LGHNA and CDR2 YSLEER. This CDR3 reads CASSLTTGGTDTQYF. CDR3 bases: TGCGCCAGCAGCCTAACGACAGGGGGCACAGATACGCAGTATTTT.

On this clone: Sequence at one end of the junction differs from germline and may be a read error. The chain is built from TRBV4-2 and TRBJ1-2; weak D call: TRBD1 (5 bases). CDR1 is LGHNA and CDR2 is YNFKEQ in the germline V gene. The CDR3 extends over 13 amino acids. The CDR3 here is CVSSQPRGSGYTF. The CDR3, as DNA: TGTGTCAGCAGCCAACCGAGGGGCAGTGGCTACACCTTC.

By its share, this clone is medium-sized. The gene calls are TRBV6-1 and TRBJ2-7; D might be TRBD2 (7 bases). The CDR3 sequence is 15 residues long. Germline-derived CDR1 and CDR2 are MNHNS and SASEGT. V gave up 4 bases and J gave up 4 bases, with 17 bases separating them. The CDR3 DNA sequence: TGTGCCAGCAGTGGGGGGGGCCCCCTAAATTACGAGCAGTACTTC. Translated, it gives CASSGGGPLNYEQYF.

This clone occurred a few times. The chain recombines TRBV12-3 or TRBV12-4 with TRBJ2-7; D remains ambiguous. The CDR3 runs 13 residues. Trimming cost V 8 bases and J 2 bases, with 13 bases left between them. The CDR3 region has the DNA TGTGCCAGCCGCGTGACGGTCACCTACGAGCAGTACTTC. Its translation is CASRVTVTYEQYF.

This clone was detected ten times or more. A junction end diverges from the germline sequence, so it may reflect a read error. The chain combines TRBV7-7 with TRBJ2-5; 16 bases line up with TRBD2. The germline gives CDR1 SSHAT, CDR2 FNYEAQ (reference sequence). The CDR3 totals 21 residues. In DNA, the CDR3 is TGTGCTAGCAGCTTAGGAGTTGGCCGGGGACTAGCGGGAGGGCACCAAGAGACCCAGTACTTC. It codes for CASSLGVGRGLAGGHQETQYF.

The sample holds many counts of this clone. This chain joins TRBV2 and TRBJ2-3, with 7 bases aligning to TRBD2. This CDR3 contains 13 residues. CDR1 and CDR2 from the germline V gene are SNHLY and FYNNEI. V trimming: 7 bases; J trimming: 4 bases; junction bases outside the gene matches: 5. The CDR3 loop reads CASIGLGADTQYF. The CDR3 nucleotides are TGTGCCAGCATAGGACTAGGGGCAGATACGCAGTATTTT.

Note on this clone: Other DNA sequences from this sample encode an identical CDR3 as well. This chain uses TRBV30 with TRBJ1-1; D is undetermined. The germline V and J ends were trimmed by 0 bases and 3 bases, with 11 bases remaining between them. Germline V gene lookup returns CDR1 GTSNPN and CDR2 SVGIG (reference sequence). This CDR3 comprises 14 residues. This CDR3 reads CAWSVTQGYTEAFF. In DNA, the CDR3 is TGTGCCTGGAGTGTTACACAAGGATACACTGAAGCTTTCTTT.

The V call is TRBV11-3, the J call TRBJ2-2, with D unclear. CDR1 is SGHNT, CDR2 YENEEA, per germline. V shed 1 base and J shed 4 bases, with 7 bases lying between them. The CDR3 consists of 14 residues. CDR3 coding DNA: TGTGCCAGCAGCTTAGCGGGTGGCACCGGGGAGCTGTTTTTT. Protein product: CASSLAGGTGELFF.

In regard to this clone: The final CDR3 position lacks the conserved phenylalanine or tryptophan, pointing to a likely read error. V is TRBV6-2 or TRBV6-3 and J is TRBJ1-2; a possible D gene is TRBD1 (5 bases). V dropped 7 bases and J dropped 2 bases, with 11 bases sitting between them. The CDR3 is 13 amino acids. Germline loops: CDR1 MNHEY, CDR2 SVGEGT. Here the CDR3 DNA reads TGTGCCAGCACTATCGGGGGGAACTATGGCTACACCCTC. The encoded protein is CASTIGGNYGYTL.

The sample holds a few counts of this clone. The chain recombines TRBV6-5 with TRBJ1-3; no reliable D call. The CDR3 is 15 residues long. Germline lookup yields CDR1 MNHEY and CDR2 SVGAGI. V lost 4 bases, J lost 0 bases, and 10 bases lay in between. CDR3 in DNA: TGTGCCAGCAGTTCTACGGGTCTCTCTGGAAACACCATATATTTT. Translated: CASSSTGLSGNTIYF.